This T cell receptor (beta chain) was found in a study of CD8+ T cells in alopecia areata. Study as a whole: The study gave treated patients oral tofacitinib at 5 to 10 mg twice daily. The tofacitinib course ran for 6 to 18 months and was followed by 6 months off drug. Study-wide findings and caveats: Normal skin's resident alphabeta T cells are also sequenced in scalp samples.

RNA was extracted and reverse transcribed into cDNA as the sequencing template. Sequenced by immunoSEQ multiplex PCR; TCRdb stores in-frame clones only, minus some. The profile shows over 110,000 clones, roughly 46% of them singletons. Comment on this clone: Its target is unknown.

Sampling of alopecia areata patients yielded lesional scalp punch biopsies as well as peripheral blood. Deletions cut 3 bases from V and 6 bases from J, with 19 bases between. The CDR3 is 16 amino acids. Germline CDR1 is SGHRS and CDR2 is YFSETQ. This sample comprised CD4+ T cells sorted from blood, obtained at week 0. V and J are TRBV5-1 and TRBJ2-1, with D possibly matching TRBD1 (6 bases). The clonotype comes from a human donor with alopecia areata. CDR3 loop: CASSSYRVVGSNEQFF. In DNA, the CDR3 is TGCGCCAGCAGCTCCTACAGGGTGGTAGGTAGCAATGAGCAGTTCTTC.